This T cell receptor (beta chain) was captured by sequencing in a study of metastatic and nonmetastatic thyroid tumors. On the study more broadly: The authors compared repertoires across blood and tumor or nodule tissue from malignant and benign thyroid patients.

Patients underwent thyroid surgery, and none had received any treatment before it. Within the sample, this clone is medium-sized. Its specificity is unknown. The V and J ends lost 5 bases and 1 base, in that order; junction bases with no gene match: 5. The CDR3 runs to 15 residues. Germline assignment: CDR1 SGHRS and CDR2 YFSETQ. TCRdb re-called clones via MiXCR from the PCR reads. The sample carries around 25,000 clones, 10% to 15% recorded once. Notes on the study in general: The study reportedly found significantly higher TCR beta diversity in malignant thyroid tumors than benign nodules, in blood and tumor.

The sample taken for sequencing was blood. V is TRBV5-1 and J is TRBJ2-1; 8 bases fit TRBD1. This TCR came from a female donor with papillary thyroid cancer or a benign thyroid nodule (not recorded which). Some clones in this sample may be carry-over from other donors' samples. The CDR3 nucleotides are TGCGCCAGCAGGCAAGGACAGGGATCCTACAATGAGCAGTTCTTC. Its translation is CASRQGQGSYNEQFF.